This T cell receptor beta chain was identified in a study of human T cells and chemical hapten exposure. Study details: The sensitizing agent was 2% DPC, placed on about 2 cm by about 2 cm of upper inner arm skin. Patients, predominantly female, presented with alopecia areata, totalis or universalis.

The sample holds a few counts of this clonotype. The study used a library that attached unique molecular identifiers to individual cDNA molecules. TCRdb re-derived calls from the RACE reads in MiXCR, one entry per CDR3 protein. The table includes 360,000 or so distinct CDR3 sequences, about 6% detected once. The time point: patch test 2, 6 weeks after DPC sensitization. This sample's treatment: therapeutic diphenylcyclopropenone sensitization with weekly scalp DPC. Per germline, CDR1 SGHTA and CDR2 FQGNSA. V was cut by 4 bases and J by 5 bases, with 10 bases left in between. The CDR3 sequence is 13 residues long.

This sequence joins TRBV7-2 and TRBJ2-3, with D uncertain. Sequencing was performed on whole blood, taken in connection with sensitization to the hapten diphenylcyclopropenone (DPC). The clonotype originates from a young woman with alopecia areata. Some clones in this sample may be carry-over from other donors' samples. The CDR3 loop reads CASSSARVDTQYF. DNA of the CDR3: TGTGCCAGCAGCTCGGCAAGGGTAGATACGCAGTATTTT.